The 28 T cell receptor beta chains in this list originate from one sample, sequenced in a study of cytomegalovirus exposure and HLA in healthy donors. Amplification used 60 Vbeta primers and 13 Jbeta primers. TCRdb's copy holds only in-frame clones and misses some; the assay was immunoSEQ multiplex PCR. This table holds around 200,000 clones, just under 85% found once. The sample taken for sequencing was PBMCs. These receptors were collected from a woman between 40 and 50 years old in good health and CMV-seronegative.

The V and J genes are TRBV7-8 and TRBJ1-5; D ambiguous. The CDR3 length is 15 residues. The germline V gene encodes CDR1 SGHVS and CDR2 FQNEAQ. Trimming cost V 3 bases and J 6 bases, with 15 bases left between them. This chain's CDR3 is CASSFSVVLSQPQHF. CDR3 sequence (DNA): TGTGCCAGCAGCTTCTCTGTAGTACTGAGTCAGCCCCAGCATTTT.

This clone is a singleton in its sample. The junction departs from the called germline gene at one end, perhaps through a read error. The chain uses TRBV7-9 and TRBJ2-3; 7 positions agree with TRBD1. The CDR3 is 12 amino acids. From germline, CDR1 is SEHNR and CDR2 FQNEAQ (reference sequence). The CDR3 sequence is CSSRTGGDTQYF. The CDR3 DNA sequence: TGTTCCAGTCGGACAGGAGGAGATACGCAGTATTTT.

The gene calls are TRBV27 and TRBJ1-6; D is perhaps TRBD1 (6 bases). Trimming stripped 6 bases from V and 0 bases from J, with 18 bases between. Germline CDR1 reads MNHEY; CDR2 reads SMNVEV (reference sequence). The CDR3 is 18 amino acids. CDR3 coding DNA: TGTGCCAGCAGCCCGCCCCGACAGGAGAGCTCCTATAATTCACCCCTCCACTTT. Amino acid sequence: CASSPPRQESSYNSPLHF.

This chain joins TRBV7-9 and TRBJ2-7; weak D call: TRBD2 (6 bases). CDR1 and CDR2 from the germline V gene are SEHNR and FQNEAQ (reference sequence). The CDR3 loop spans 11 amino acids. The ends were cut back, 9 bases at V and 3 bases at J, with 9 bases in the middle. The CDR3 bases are TGTGCCAGTGCGGAGGGCTACGAGCAGTACTTC. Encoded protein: CASAEGYEQYF.

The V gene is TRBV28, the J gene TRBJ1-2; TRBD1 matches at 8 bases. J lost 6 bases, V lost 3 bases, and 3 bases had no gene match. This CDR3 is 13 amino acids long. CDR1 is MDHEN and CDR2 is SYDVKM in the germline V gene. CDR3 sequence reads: CASSFMDRDGYTF. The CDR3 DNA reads TGTGCCAGCAGTTTTATGGACAGGGATGGCTACACCTTC.

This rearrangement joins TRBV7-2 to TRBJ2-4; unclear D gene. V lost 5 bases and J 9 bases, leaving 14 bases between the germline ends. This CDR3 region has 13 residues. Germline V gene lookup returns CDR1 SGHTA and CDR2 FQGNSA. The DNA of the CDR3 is TGTGCCAGCAGCCGAGATAAGCCGGGCATTCAGTACTTC. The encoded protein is CASSRDKPGIQYF. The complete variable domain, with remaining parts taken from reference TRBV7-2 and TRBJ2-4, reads GAGVSQSPSNKVTEKGKDVELRCDPISGHTALYWYRQSLGQGLEFLIYFQGNSAPDKSGLPSDRFSAERTGGSVSTLTIQRTQQEDSAVYLCASSRDKPGIQYFGAGTRLSVL.

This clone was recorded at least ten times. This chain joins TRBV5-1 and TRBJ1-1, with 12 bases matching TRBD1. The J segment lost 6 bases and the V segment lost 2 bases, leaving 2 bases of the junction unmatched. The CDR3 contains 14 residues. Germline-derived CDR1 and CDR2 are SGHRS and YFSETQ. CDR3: CASSFGTGGPEAFF. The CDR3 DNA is TGCGCCAGCAGCTTTGGGACAGGGGGCCCTGAAGCTTTCTTT.

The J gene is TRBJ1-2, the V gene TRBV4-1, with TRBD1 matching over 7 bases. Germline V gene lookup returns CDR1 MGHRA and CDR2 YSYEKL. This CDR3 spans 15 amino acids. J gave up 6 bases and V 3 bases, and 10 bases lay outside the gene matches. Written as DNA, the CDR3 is TGCGCCAGCAGCCACCTACAGGGGCAGGGCGATGGCTACACCTTC. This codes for CASSHLQGQGDGYTF.

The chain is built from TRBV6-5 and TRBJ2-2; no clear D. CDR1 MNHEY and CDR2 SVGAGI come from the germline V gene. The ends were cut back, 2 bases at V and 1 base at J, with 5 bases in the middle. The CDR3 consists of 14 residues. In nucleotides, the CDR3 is TGTGCCAGCAGTTACGGCAGGAACACCGGGGAGCTGTTTTTT. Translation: CASSYGRNTGELFF.

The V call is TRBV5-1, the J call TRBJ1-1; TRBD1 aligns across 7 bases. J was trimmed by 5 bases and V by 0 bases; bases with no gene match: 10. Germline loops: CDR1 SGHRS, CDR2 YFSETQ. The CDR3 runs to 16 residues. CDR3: CASSLETGTPLTEAFF. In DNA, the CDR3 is TGCGCCAGCAGCTTGGAGACAGGGACTCCTTTAACTGAAGCTTTCTTT. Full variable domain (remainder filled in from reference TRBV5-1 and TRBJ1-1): KAGVTQTPRYLIKTRGQQVTLSCSPISGHRSVSWYQQTPGQGLQFLFEYFSETQRNKGNFPGRFSGRQFSNSRSEMNVSTLELGDSALYLCASSLETGTPLTEAFFGQGTRLTVV.

CDR3 amino acids: CASKEDGRYGYTF. CDR3 sequence (DNA): TGTGCCAGCAAGGAGGACGGACGCTATGGCTACACCTTC. The genes are TRBV6-1 and TRBJ1-2; D unclear. This CDR3 region has 13 residues. CDR1 and CDR2 from the germline V gene are MNHNS and SASEGT. V gave up 7 bases and J gave up 4 bases, with 13 bases separating them.

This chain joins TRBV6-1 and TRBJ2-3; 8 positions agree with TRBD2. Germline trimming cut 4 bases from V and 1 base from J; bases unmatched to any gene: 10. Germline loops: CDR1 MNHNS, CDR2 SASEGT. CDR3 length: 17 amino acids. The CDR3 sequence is CASSAIPAGGGTDTQYF. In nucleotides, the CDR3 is TGTGCCAGCAGTGCCATCCCTGCGGGGGGCGGCACAGATACGCAGTATTTT.

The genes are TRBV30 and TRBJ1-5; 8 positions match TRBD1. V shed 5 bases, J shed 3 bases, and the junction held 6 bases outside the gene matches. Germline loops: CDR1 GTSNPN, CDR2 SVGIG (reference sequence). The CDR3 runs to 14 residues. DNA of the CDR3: TGTGCCTGGGCCCGGACAGGGATCAATCAGCCCCAGCATTTT. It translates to CAWARTGINQPQHF. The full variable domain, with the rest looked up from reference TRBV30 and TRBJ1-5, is SQTIHQWPATLVQPVGSPLSLECTVEGTSNPNLYWYRQAAGRGLQLLFYSVGIGQISSEVPQNLSASRPQDRQFILSSKKLLLSDSGFYLCAWARTGINQPQHFGDGTRLSIL.

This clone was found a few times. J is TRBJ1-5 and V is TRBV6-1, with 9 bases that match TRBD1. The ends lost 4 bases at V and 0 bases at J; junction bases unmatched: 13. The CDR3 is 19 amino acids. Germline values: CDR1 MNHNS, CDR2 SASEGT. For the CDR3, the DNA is TGTGCCAGCAGTGGCCCCCCTGGACAGGGGATGTATAGCAATCAGCCCCAGCATTTT. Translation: CASSGPPGQGMYSNQPQHF.

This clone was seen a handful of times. The CDR3 reads CASRQGVREKLFF. CDR3 bases: TGTGCCAGCAGGCAGGGGGTACGGGAAAAACTGTTTTTT. The chain has TRBV27 and TRBJ1-4; TRBD1 matches 7 bases. Germline CDR1 MNHEY, CDR2 SMNVEV (reference sequence). The length of the CDR3 is 13 residues. The V and J ends lost 6 bases and 8 bases, in that order; junction bases with no gene match: 6.

CDR3 loop: CASSIASGGDSPLHF. The CDR3 DNA is TGTGCCAGTAGTATAGCGTCCGGGGGAGATTCACCCCTCCACTTT. The chain couples TRBV19 to TRBJ1-6, with D possibly TRBD1 on 5 matching bases. The CDR3 loop spans 15 amino acids. The V end lost 1 base, the J end lost 8 bases, and 12 bases lay between the germline ends. CDR1 is LNHDA and CDR2 is SQIVND in the germline V gene (reference sequence).

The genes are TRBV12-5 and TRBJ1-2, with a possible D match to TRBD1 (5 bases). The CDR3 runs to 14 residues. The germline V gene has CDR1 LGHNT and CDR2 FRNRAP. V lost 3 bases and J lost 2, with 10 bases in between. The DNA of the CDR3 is TGTGCTAGTGGTTTAGTCGACAGAAACTATGGCTACACCTTC. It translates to CASGLVDRNYGYTF.

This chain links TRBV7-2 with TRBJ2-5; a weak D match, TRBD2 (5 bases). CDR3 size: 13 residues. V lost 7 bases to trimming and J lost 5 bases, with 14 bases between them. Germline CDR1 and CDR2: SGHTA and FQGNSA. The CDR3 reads CASTLGVRETQYF. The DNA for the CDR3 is TGTGCCAGCACCCTCGGGGTTCGGGAGACCCAGTACTTC.

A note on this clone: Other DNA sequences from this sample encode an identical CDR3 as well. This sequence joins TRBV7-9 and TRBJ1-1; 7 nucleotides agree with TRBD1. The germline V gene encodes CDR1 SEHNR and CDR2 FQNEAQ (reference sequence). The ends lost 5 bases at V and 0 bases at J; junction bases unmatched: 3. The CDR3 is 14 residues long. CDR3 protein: CASSPGQLNTEAFF. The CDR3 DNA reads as TGTGCCAGCAGCCCGGGACAGCTGAACACTGAAGCTTTCTTT.

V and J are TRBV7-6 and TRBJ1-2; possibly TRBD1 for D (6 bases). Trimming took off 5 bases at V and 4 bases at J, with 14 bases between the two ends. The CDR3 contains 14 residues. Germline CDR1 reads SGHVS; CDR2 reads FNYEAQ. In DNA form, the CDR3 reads TGTGCCAGCAGCCGGACAGCCGGCGGCTATGGCTACACCTTC. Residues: CASSRTAGGYGYTF.

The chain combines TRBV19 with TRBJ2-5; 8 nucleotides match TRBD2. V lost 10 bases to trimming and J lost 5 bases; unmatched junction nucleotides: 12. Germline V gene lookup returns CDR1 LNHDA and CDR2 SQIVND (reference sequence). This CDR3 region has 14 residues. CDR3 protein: CATSRGGAGETQYF. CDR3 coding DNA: TGTGCCACCTCTCGGGGGGGGGCGGGGGAGACCCAGTACTTC.

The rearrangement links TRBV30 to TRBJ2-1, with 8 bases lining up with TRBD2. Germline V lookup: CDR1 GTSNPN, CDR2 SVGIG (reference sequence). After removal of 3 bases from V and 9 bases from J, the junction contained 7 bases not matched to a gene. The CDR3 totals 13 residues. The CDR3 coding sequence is TGTGCCTGGAGGATTCGTGGGACTAGTGAGCAGTTCTTC. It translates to CAWRIRGTSEQFF.

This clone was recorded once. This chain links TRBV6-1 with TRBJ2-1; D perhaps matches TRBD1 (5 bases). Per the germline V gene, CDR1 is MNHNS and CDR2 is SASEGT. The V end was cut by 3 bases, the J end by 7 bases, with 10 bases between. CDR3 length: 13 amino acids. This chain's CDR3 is CASSDLRGNEQFF. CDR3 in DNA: TGTGCCAGCAGTGATCTAAGGGGTAATGAGCAGTTCTTC.

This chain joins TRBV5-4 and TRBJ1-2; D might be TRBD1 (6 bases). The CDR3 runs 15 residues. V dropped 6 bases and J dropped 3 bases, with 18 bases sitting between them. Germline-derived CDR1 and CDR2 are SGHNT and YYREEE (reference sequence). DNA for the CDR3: TGTGCCAGCAAGGAACCCAGCAGGGGTGACTATGGCTACACCTTC. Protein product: CASKEPSRGDYGYTF.

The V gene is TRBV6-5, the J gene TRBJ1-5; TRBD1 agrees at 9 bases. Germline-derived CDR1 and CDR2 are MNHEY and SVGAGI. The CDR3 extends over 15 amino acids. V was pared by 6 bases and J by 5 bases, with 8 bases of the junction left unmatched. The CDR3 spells CASSSRQGEYQPQHF. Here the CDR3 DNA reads TGTGCCAGCAGCTCAAGACAGGGGGAGTATCAGCCCCAGCATTTT.

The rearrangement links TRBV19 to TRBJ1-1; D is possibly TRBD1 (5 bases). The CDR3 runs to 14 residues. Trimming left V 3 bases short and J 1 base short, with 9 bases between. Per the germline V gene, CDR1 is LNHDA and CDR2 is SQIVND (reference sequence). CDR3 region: CASSIGHGNTEAFF. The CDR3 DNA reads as TGTGCCAGTAGTATTGGACACGGGAACACTGAAGCTTTCTTT.

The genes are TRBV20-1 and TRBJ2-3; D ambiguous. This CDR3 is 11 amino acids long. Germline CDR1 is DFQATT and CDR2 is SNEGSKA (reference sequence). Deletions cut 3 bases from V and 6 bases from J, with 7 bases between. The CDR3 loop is CSASSWDTQYF. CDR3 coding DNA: TGCAGTGCTAGTAGTTGGGATACGCAGTATTTT.

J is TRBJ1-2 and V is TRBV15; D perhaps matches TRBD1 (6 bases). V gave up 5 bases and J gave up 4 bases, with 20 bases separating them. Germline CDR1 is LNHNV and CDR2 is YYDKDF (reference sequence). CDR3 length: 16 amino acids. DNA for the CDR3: TGTGCCACCAGCGGCTCCACAGGGAATATCGTCTATGGCTACACCTTC. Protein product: CATSGSTGNIVYGYTF.